Described below is a single T cell receptor beta chain sequence and its context. Its antigen is undetermined. The CDR3 consists of 14 residues. Per the germline V gene, CDR1 is SNHLY and CDR2 is FYNNEI. V was cut by 7 bases and J by 3 bases, with 16 bases left in between. These data originate in a study of shared clonotypes between healthy human individuals. Study at large: Used for every donor were three CD4 naive, three CD4 memory, two CD8 naive and one CD8 memory plate. Study-level points and caveats: Sharing of clonotypes among donors was expected to vary with sequencing depth.

Clones were read by immunoSEQ multiplex PCR, and TCRdb kept only the in-frame ones, dropping some. The data contain over 2 million clones, around 93% of them singletons. The rearrangement links TRBV2 to TRBJ2-7; TRBD1 or TRBD2 may be the D gene (5 bases each). The source of this sequence is a man aged 18 to 29 in good health. Some clones in this sample may be carry-over from other donors' samples. Sequenced: naive CD4+ T cells from PBMCs. Subset in this sample: CD45RA+ positively selected. This chain's CDR3 is CASTWDGPGYEQYF. The CDR3 nucleotides read TGTGCCAGCACATGGGACGGGCCAGGCTACGAGCAGTACTTC.